Listed here is a single T cell receptor beta chain. J lost 4 bases, V lost 1 base, and 5 bases had no gene match. CDR3 length: 16 residues. Per the germline V gene, CDR1 is KGHDR and CDR2 is SFDVKD. This entry belongs to a study of blood T cell repertoires in COVID-19. Enrollees, about 18 to 89 years old, lived in 24 US areas. Cohort allocation depended upon clinical history that participants reported. Per the original data handling: Scientists estimated how many nucleated cells there were by amplifying reference gene primers. Using immunoSEQ multiplex PCR, the repertoire was profiled, and TCRdb retains in-frame clones only, with some absent. From that table come the V and J calls and clone size; the DNA was used to work out D and trimming. The table records 350,000 to 450,000 clones, 89% of them present only once.

This sequence was found in a woman in her twenties or thirties who had recovered from COVID-19. Sequences were obtained from PBMCs or T cells enriched from blood (not recorded which). This chain uses TRBV24-1 with TRBJ2-3; 9 bases are a match to TRBD2. This CDR3 reads CATSDLWREGADTQYF. In DNA form, the CDR3 reads TGTGCCACCAGTGATTTATGGCGGGAGGGTGCAGATACGCAGTATTTT.